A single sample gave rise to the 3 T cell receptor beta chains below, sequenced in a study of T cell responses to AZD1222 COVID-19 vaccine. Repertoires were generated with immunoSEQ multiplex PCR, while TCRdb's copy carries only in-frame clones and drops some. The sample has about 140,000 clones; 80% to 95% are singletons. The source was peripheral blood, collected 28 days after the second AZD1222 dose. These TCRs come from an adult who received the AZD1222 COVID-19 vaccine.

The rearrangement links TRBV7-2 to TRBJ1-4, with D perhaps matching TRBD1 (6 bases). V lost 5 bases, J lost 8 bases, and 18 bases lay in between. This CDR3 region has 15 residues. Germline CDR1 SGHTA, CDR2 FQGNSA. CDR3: CASSIQGRSVEKLFF. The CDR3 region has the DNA TGTGCCAGCAGCATACAGGGAAGGAGCGTAGAAAAACTGTTTTTT.

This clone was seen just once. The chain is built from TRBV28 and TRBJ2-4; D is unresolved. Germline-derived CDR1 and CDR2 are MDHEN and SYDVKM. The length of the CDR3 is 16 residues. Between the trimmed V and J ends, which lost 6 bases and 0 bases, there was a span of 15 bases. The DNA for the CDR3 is TGTGCCAGCAGCCCTCTTGGGGTTTTAGCCAAAAACATTCAGTACTTC. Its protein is CASSPLGVLAKNIQYF.

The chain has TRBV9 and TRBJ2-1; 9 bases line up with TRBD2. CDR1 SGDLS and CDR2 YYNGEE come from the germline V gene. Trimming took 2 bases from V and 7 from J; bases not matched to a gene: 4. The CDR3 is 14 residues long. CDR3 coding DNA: TGTGCCAGCAGCGTCGCGGGAGGGTGGAATGAGCAGTTCTTC. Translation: CASSVAGGWNEQFF. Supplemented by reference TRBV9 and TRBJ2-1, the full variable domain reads DSGVTQTPKHLITATGQRVTLRCSPRSGDLSVYWYQQSLDQGLQFLIQYYNGEERAKGNILERFSAQQFPDLHSELNLSSLELGDSALYFCASSVAGGWNEQFFGPGTRLTVL.